The 3 T cell receptor beta chains below were found in one sample sequenced in a study of CD8+CD57+ T cells in acquired aplastic anemia. Genomic DNA templated the TCR beta VDJ and CDR3 profiling. TCRdb re-analysed the reads in MiXCR, keeping a single row per CDR3 protein. The data show about 98,000 distinct CDR3 sequences, 65% to 70% seen once. CD8+CD57+ cell expansion had been shown by flow cytometry in patients chosen for sequencing. Material: sorted CD4+, CD8+, or CD8+CD57+ T cells (not recorded which) from PBMCs. The receptors derive from a human donor with aplastic anemia.

This chain links TRBV29-1 with TRBJ1-2; TRBD1 aligns across 11 bases. The V gene's germline CDR1 is SQVTM and CDR2 ANQGSEA. This CDR3 has 14 residues. The J segment lost 1 base and the V segment lost 6 bases, leaving 4 bases of the junction unmatched. Here the CDR3 DNA reads TGCAGCGTAGCCGGGACAGGGGGTAACTATGGCTACACCTTC. As protein: CSVAGTGGNYGYTF.

This clonotype was seen a few times. J is TRBJ1-2 and V is TRBV10-3; D is ambiguous. V was pared by 4 bases and J by 7 bases, with 10 bases between. This CDR3 comprises 12 residues. Germline lookup yields CDR1 ENHRY and CDR2 SYGVKD. DNA of the CDR3: TGTGCCATCAGTGCCACAGCCTCTGGCTACACCTTC. This translates into CAISATASGYTF.

This clonotype has only a few counts. At one end, the junction sequence differs from germline, possibly due to a read error. The chain joins TRBV10-3 to TRBJ2-3; TRBD1 aligns across 11 bases. Per the germline V gene, CDR1 is ENHRY and CDR2 is SYGVKD. This CDR3 spans 14 amino acids. Here the CDR3 DNA reads TGTGCCAGCAGTCGAGCCGGGACAGGGGGGGAGCAGTATTTT. Translated, it gives CASSRAGTGGEQYF.